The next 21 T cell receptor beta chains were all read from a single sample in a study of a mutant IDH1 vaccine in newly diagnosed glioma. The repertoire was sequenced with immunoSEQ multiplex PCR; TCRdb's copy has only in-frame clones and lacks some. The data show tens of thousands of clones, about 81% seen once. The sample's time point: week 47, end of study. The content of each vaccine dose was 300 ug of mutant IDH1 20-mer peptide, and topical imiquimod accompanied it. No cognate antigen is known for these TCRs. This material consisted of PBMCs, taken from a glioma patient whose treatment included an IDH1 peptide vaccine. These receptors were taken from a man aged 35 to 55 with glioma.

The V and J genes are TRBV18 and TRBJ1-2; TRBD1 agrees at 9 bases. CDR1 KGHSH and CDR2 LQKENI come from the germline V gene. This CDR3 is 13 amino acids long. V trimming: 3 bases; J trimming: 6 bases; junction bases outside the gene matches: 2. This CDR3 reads CASSPDRGDGYTF. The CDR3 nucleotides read TGTGCCAGCTCACCCGACAGGGGGGATGGCTACACCTTC.

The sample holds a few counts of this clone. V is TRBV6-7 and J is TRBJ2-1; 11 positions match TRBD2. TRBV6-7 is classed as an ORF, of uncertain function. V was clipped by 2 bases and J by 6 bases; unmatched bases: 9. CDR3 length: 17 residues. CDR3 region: CASSYRLAGGSGNEQFF. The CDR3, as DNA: TGTGCCAGCAGTTACCGTCTAGCGGGGGGATCGGGCAATGAGCAGTTCTTC.

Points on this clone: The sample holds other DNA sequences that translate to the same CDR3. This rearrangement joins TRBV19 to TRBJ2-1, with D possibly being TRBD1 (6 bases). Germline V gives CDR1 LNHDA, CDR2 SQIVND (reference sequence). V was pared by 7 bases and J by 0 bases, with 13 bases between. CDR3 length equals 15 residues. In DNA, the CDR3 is TGTGCCAGTAAAGCGGACAGAAGCTCCTACAATGAGCAGTTCTTC. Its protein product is CASKADRSSYNEQFF.

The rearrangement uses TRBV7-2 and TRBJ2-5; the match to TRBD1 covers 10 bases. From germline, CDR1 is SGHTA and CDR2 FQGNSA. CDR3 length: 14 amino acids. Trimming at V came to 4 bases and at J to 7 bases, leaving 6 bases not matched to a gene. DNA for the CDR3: TGTGCCAGCAGCTCCCGTTGGACAGGGGGGACCCAGTACTTC. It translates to CASSSRWTGGTQYF.

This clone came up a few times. The CDR3 here is CAWSVGGSGANVLTF. CDR3 coding DNA: TGTGCCTGGAGTGTAGGGGGGTCTGGGGCCAACGTCCTGACTTTC. The chain uses TRBV30 and TRBJ2-6; D could derive from TRBD1 or TRBD2 (6 bases each). The CDR3 length is 15 residues. The ends were cut back, 0 bases at V and 1 base at J, with 7 bases in the middle. Germline CDR1 reads GTSNPN; CDR2 reads SVGIG (reference sequence).

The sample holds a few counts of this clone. The CDR3 is CASSEMSSGNTIYF. The CDR3 coding sequence is TGTGCCAGCAGTGAAATGAGCTCTGGAAACACCATATATTTT. The chain uses TRBV2 and TRBJ1-3; no definite D call. Per germline, CDR1 SNHLY and CDR2 FYNNEI. V was cut by 2 bases and J by 0 bases, with 5 bases left in between. This CDR3 is built from 14 residues.

The CDR3 loop reads CASNQRGSSAYNEQFF. The CDR3 DNA follows: TGTGCCAGCAACCAACGGGGGAGCTCCGCCTACAATGAGCAGTTCTTC. The genes are TRBV7-9 and TRBJ2-1; D might be TRBD2 (6 bases). Trimming stripped 7 bases from V and 2 bases from J, with 18 bases between. Germline V lookup: CDR1 SEHNR, CDR2 FQNEAQ (reference sequence). The CDR3 extends over 16 amino acids.

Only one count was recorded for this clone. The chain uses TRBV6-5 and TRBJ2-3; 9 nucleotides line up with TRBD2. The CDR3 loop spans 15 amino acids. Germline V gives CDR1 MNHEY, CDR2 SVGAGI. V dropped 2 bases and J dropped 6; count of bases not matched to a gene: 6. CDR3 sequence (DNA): TGTGCCAGCAGTTACGCGGGAGGGGATTCCGATACGCAGTATTTT. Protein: CASSYAGGDSDTQYF.

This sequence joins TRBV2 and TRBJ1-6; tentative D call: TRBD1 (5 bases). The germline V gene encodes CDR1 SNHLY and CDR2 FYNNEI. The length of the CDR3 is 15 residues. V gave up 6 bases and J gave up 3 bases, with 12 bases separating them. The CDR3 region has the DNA TGTGCCAGCAGGGATCGGGGCAGCTATAATTCACCCCTCCACTTT. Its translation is CASRDRGSYNSPLHF. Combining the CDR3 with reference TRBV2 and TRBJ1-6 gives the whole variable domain EPEVTQTPSHQVTQMGQEVILRCVPISNHLYFYWYRQILGQKVEFLVSFYNNEISEKSEIFDDQFSVERPDGSNFTLKIRSTKLEDSAMYFCASRDRGSYNSPLHFGNGTRLTVT.

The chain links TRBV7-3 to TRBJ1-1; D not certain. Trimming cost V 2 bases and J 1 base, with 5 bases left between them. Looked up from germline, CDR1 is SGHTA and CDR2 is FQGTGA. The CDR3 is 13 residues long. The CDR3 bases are TGTGCCAGCAGCTTATTGCGGAACACTGAAGCTTTCTTT. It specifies CASSLLRNTEAFF.

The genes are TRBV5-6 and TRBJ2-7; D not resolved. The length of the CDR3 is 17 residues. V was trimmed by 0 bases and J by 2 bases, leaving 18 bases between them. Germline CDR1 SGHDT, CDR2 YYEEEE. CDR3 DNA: TGTGCCAGCAGCTTGGGACCGGGTCCTCGCTCGCCCTACGAGCAGTACTTC. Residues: CASSLGPGPRSPYEQYF.

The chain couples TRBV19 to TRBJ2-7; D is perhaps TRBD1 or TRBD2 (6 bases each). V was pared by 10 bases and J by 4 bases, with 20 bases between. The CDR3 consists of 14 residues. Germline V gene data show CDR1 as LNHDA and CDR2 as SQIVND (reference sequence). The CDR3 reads CATSWGAASYEQYF. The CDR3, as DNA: TGTGCCACCTCGTGGGGGGCGGCTTCATACGAGCAGTACTTC.

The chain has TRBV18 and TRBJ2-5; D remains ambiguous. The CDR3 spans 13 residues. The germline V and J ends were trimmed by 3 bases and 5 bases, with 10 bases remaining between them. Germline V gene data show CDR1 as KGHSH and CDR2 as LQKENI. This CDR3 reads CASSPGFEETQYF. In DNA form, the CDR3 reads TGTGCCAGCTCACCGGGGTTTGAGGAGACCCAGTACTTC.

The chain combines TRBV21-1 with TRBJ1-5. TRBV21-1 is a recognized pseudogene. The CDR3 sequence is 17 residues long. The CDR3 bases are TGTGCCAGCAGCAAAGCGCCGCGGCACCAATTTAATCAGCCCCAGCATTTT. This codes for CASSKAPRHQFNQPQHF.

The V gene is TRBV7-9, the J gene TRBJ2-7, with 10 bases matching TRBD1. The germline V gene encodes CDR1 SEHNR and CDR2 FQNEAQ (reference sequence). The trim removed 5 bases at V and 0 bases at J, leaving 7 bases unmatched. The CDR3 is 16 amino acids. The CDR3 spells CASSLSGQGISYEQYF. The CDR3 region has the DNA TGTGCCAGCAGCCTCTCGGGACAGGGGATCTCCTACGAGCAGTACTTC.

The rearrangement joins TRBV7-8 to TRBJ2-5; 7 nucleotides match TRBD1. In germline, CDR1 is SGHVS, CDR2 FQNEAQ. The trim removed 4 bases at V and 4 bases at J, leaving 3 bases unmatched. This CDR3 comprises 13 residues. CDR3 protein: CASSYWTGETQYF. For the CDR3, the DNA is TGTGCCAGCAGCTATTGGACAGGAGAGACCCAGTACTTC.

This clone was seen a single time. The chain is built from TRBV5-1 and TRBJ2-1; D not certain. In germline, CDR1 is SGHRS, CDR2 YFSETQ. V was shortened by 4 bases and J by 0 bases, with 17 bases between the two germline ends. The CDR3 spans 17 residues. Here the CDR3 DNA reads TGCGCCAGCAGCCTCACCCTATCGACGGTCTCCTACAATGAGCAGTTCTTC. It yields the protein CASSLTLSTVSYNEQFF.

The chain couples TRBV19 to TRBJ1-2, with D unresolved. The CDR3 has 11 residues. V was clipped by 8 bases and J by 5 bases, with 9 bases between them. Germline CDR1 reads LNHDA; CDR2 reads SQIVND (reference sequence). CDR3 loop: CASGGLYGYTF. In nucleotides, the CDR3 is TGTGCCAGTGGCGGTCTGTATGGCTACACCTTC. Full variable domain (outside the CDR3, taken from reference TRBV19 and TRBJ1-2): DGGITQSPKYLFRKEGQNVTLSCEQNLNHDAMYWYRQDPGQGLRLIYYSQIVNDFQKGDIAEGYSVSREKKESFPLTVTSAQKNPTAFYLCASGGLYGYTFGSGTRLTVV.

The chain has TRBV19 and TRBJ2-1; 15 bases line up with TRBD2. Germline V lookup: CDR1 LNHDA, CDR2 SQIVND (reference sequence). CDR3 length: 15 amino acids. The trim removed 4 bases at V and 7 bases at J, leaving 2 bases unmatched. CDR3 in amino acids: CASSKGLAGGNEQFF. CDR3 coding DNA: TGTGCCAGTAGTAAGGGACTAGCGGGAGGAAATGAGCAGTTCTTC.

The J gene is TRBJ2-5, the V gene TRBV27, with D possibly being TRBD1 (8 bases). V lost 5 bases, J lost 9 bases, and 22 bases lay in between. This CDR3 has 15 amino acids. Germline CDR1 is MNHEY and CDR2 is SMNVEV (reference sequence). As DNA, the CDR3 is TGTGCCAGCAGTAGAAGAACAGGGGGGGAGTGGGCCCAGTACTTC. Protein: CASSRRTGGEWAQYF.

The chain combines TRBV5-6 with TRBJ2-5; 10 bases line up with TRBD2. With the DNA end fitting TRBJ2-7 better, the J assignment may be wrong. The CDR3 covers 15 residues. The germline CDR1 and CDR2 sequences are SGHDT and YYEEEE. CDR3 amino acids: CASSFRASGSYEQYF. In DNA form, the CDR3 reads TGTGCCAGCAGCTTTCGAGCTAGCGGGAGCTACGAGCAGTACTTC.